This T cell receptor (beta chain) was captured by sequencing in a study of T cells in Graves' hyperthyroidism and ophthalmopathy (dated by TCRdb to about 2019). With regard to the full study: To identify TCR V-J signatures that set the groups apart, the researchers used a discovery cohort of 90 to 100 patients, made up of under 50 with Graves' ophthalmopathy and 55 to 65 with stable Graves' hyperthyroidism. Prospective prediction of ophthalmopathy was tested in an independent validation cohort of 18 to 20 hyperthyroidism patients and approximately 17 patients who later progressed to ophthalmopathy. The study also compared thyroid tissue and blood T-cell repertoires from about six Graves' hyperthyroidism patients. For training and testing, the roughly 100 patients in the discovery cohort were randomly divided in a 7:3 ratio. According to the paper, TCR Vbeta CDR3 sequencing was carried out on approximately 140 peripheral blood samples, which came from about 45 ophthalmopathy, approximately 78 hyperthyroidism and roughly 17 progressor patients. Once sampling was done, hyperthyroidism patients were given methimazole at a starting dose of 30 mg daily, whereas ophthalmopathy patients were given high-dose intravenous methylprednisolone.

Regarding this clonotype: The target of this receptor is not known. No base quality values were provided; no much bigger clone lies one nucleotide off.

Patients with uncontrolled infections, other autoimmune diseases, pregnancy or lactation were excluded. Diagnoses were based on clinical symptoms, serum thyroxine and TRAb, thyroid ultrasound and orbital computed tomography. Trizol reagent was used to extract total RNA, and RNA quality was then checked on an Agilent 2100 Bioanalyzer. Amplification of TCR beta CDR3 regions was carried out from RNA transcripts. For the first round of RT-PCR on the TCR CDR3, the HTBI primer set was used together with the Qiagen OneStep RT-PCR kit. Libraries were constructed in a second round of multiplex PCR, after which size selection and purification were performed. The libraries were sequenced on an Illumina HiSeq2000 using paired-end 100 bp reads. The authors processed their data as follows. Raw data were processed with SOAPnuke, discarding reads with adapters, uncalled bases, mean Phred below 15, or no exact constant-primer or identifier match. COPE v1.2.5 was used to merge high-quality paired reads, and clonotypes were defined as unique nucleotide sequences. MiTCR v1.1 was used to align clonotypes to the IMGT TRBV, TRBD and TRBJ reference segments. Analysis was restricted to V-J combinations with a frequency above 0.0001, which covered over 98% of repertoires. A TCS score was defined as the ratio between F50 (clonal expansion) and ExV (chaos), using BLOSUM62-based TCRdist between CDR3 peptides within each V-J. Welch's t-statistics and random forest reduced roughly 540 V-J features to 10 to 15, which were used in a naive Bayes classifier (R e1071). The Morisita-Horn index was used to measure how similar the thyroid and blood repertoires were. TCRdb redid the processing of the public reads, applying fastp at Q25 and MiXCR, and retained in-frame beta chains. Rows with one shared CDR3 protein collapse into an entry with the most common genes and DNA. TCRdb's processing, not the authors', yielded these V and J calls. The sample data list 480,000 or so distinct CDR3 sequences, and 40% to 50% of these were observed just once. The ten biggest clones cover about 45% of the sample.

The CDR3 runs 17 amino acids, cysteine and phenylalanine included. Only CDR3 DNA remains: 51 bases, in frame from the first base. V is clipped by 0 bases and J by 4 bases, and the sequence between their germline boundaries is 18 bases long. From the germline V gene, CDR1 is WSHSY and CDR2 is SAAADI. The paper's findings and limits, for the study overall: In validation, the model predicted progression to ophthalmopathy with approximately 69% sensitivity and over 72% specificity, a median of about six months before onset. Sample size was not statistically predetermined, and blinding of investigators to group allocation was not performed. Ophthalmopathy was separated from stable hyperthyroidism by a 13 V-J signature model, with approximately 90% sensitivity and about 81% specificity obtained in cross-validation and 80%/75% obtained in testing. Blood samples also contained most of the expanded thyroid clonotypes (frequency above 0.001), which suggests that blood repertoires may reflect thyroid immune responses.

The V and J genes are TRBV10-2 and TRBJ1-1; perhaps TRBD1 is the D gene, with 6 bases matching. Source material: peripheral blood or thyroid tissue (not recorded which). The TCR sequence derives from an adult woman with Graves' disease, either hyperthyroidism or ophthalmopathy (not recorded which). The CDR3 reads as follows: CASSESVAGEGITEAFF. The nucleotide sequence is TGCGCCAGCAGTGAGTCCGTGGCAGGGGAGGGTATCACTGAAGCTTTCTTT.